The source of this T cell receptor (beta chain) is a study of T cell changes during pregnancy in multiple sclerosis. Here immunoSEQ multiplex PCR was the method, and the copy in TCRdb shows in-frame clones only, minus some. The repertoire has 75,000 to 100,000 clones, 91% of them found once; the top ten carry more than 1.5%. Germline V lookup: CDR1 PRHDT, CDR2 FYEKMQ (reference sequence). This CDR3 is built from 17 residues. Losses at the gene ends were 2 bases for V and 0 bases for J; bases not matched to a gene: 10. This rearrangement joins TRBV13 to TRBJ2-7, with 7 bases lining up with TRBD1. This TCR was sampled from a female donor in good health, enrolled as a control in a pregnancy study. Sequenced material: peripheral blood, taken after pregnancy. CDR3 DNA sequence: TGTGCCAGCAGCTTAAGGATCCGGGACAGCAGCTCCTACGAGCAGTACTTC. Translation gives CASSLRIRDSSSYEQYF.